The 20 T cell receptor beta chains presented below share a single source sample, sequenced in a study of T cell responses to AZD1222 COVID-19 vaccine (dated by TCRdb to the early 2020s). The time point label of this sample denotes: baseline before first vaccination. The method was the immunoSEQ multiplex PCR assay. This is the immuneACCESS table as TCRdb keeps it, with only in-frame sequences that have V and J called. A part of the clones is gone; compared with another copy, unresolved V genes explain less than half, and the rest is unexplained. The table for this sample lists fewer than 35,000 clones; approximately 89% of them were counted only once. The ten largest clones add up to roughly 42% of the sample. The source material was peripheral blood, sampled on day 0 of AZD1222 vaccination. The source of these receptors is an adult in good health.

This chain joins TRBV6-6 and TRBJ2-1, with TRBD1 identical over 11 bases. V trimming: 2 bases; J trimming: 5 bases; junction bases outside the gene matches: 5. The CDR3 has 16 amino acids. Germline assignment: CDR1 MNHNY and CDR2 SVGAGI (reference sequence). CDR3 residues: CASSYPDRGRDNEQFF. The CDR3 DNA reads TGTGCCAGCAGTTACCCGGACAGGGGGCGCGACAATGAGCAGTTCTTC.

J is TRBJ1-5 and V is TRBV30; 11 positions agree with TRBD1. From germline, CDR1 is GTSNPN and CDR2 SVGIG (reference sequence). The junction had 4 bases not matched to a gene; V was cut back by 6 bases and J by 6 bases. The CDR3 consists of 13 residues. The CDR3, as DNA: TGTGCCTGCGGACAGGGGGCTTCTCAGCCCCAGCATTTT. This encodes CACGQGASQPQHF.

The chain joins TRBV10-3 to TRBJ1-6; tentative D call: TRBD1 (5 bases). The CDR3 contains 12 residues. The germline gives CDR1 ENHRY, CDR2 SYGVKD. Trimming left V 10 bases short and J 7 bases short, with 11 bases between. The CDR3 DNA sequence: TGTGCCAGCCGGGACGGAAATTCACCCCTCCACTTT. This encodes CASRDGNSPLHF.

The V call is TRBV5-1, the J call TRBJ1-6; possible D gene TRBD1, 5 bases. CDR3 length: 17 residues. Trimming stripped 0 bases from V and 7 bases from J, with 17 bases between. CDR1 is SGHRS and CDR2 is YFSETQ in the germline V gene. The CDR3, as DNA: TGCGCCAGCAGCTTGGCCCCCCGCCAGGGTTGGAATTCACCCCTCCACTTT. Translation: CASSLAPRQGWNSPLHF. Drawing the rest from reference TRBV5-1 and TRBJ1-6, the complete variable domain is KAGVTQTPRYLIKTRGQQVTLSCSPISGHRSVSWYQQTPGQGLQFLFEYFSETQRNKGNFPGRFSGRQFSNSRSEMNVSTLELGDSALYLCASSLAPRQGWNSPLHFGNGTRLTVT.

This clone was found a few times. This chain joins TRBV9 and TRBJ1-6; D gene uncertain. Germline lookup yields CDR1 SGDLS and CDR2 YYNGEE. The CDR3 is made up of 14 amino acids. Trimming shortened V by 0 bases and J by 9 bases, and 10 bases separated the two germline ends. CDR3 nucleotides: TGTGCCAGCAGCGTAGCTACTGGGCTTTCACCCCTCCACTTT. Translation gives CASSVATGLSPLHF.

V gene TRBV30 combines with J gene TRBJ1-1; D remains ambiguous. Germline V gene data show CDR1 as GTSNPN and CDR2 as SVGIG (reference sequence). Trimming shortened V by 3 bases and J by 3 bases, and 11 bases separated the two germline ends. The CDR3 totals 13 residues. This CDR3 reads CAWRGMGYTEAFF. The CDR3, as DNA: TGTGCCTGGAGGGGGATGGGATACACTGAAGCTTTCTTT.

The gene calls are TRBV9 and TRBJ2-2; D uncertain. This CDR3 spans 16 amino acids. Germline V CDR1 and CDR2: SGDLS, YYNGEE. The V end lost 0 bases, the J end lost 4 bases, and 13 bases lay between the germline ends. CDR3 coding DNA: TGTGCCAGCAGCGTAGATCCGGCGCCGACCACCGGGGAGCTGTTTTTT. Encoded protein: CASSVDPAPTTGELFF.

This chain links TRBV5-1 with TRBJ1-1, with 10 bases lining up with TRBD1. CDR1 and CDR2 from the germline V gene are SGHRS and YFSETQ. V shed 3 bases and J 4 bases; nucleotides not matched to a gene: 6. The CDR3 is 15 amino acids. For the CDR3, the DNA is TGCGCCAGCAGCTCCTCTTGGACAGGGGGCACTGAAGCTTTCTTT. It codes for CASSSSWTGGTEAFF.

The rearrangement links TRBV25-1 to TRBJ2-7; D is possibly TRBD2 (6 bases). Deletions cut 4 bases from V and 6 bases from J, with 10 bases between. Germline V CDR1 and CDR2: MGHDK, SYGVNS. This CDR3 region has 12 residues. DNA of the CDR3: TGTGCCAGCAGTGGGGGGGTCGGCGAGCAGTACTTC. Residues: CASSGGVGEQYF.

The CDR3, as DNA: TGTGCCAGCAGTGATCTTGGGGGAAACACCGGGGAGCTGTTTTTT. It specifies CASSDLGGNTGELFF. The V gene is TRBV6-1, the J gene TRBJ2-2; D possibly uses TRBD1 or TRBD2 (5 bases each). Between the trimmed V and J ends, which lost 3 bases and 2 bases, there was a span of 10 bases. This CDR3 region has 15 residues. Looked up from germline, CDR1 is MNHNS and CDR2 is SASEGT.

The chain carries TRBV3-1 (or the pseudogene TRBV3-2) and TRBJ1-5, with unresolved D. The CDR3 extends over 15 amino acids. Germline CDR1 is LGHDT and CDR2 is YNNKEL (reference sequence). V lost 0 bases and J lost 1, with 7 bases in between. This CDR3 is CASSQDGSSNQPQHF. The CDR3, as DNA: TGTGCCAGCAGCCAAGACGGCAGCAGCAATCAGCCCCAGCATTTT.

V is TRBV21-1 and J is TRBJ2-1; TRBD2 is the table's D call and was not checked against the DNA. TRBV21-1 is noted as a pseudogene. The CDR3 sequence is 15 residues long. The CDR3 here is CASSKEMEGYNEQFF. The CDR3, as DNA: TGTGCCAGCAGCAAAGAGATGGAGGGTTACAATGAGCAGTTCTTC.

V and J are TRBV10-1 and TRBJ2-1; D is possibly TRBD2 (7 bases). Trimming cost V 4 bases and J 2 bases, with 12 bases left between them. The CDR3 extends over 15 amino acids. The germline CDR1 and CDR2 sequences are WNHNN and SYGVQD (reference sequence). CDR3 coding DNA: TGCGCCAGCAGTGTAGGGGGGGTTCCCTACAATGAGCAGTTCTTC. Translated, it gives CASSVGGVPYNEQFF.

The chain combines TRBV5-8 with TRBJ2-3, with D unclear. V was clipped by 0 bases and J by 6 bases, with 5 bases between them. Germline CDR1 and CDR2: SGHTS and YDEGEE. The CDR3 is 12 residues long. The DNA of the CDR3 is TGTGCCAGCAGCTTGGCGTGGGATACGCAGTATTTT. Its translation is CASSLAWDTQYF.

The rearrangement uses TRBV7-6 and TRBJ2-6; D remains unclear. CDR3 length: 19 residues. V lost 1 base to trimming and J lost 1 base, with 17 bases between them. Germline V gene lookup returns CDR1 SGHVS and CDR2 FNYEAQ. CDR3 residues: CASSLGNLFRSSGANVLTF. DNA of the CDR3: TGTGCCAGCAGCTTAGGCAATCTTTTTCGCTCATCTGGGGCCAACGTCCTGACTTTC.

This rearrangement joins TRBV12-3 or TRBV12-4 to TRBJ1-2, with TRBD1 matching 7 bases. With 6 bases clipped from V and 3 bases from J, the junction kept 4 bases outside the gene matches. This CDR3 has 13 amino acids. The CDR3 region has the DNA TGTGCCAGCAGCCAACAGGGGCACTATGGCTACACCTTC. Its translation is CASSQQGHYGYTF.

This CDR3 is CASSLARGRSPLHF. The CDR3 DNA follows: TGTGCCAGCAGCTTAGCGCGGGGAAGATCACCCCTCCACTTT. This chain uses TRBV7-6 with TRBJ1-6; no firm D call. This CDR3 comprises 14 residues. V was cut by 0 bases and J by 10 bases, with 10 bases left in between. Germline V gene sequence: CDR1 SGHVS, CDR2 FNYEAQ.

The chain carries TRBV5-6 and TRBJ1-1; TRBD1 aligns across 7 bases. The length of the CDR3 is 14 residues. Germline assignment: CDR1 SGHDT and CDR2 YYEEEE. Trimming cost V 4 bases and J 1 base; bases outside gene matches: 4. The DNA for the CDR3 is TGTGCCAGCAGCGGGCGGACAGGGAACACTGAAGCTTTCTTT. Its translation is CASSGRTGNTEAFF.

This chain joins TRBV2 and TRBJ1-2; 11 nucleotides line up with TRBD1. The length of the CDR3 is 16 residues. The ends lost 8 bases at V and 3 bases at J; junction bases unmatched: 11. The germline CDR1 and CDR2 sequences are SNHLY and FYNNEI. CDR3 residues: CASRERTGGMDYGYTF. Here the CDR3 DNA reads TGTGCCAGCCGCGAAAGGACAGGGGGCATGGACTATGGCTACACCTTC.

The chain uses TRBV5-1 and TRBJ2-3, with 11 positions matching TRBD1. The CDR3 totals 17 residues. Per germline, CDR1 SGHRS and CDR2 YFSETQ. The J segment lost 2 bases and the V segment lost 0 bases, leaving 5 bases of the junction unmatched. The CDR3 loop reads CASSLAGTGGNTDTQYF. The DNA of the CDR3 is TGCGCCAGCAGCTTGGCCGGGACAGGGGGTAACACAGATACGCAGTATTTT.